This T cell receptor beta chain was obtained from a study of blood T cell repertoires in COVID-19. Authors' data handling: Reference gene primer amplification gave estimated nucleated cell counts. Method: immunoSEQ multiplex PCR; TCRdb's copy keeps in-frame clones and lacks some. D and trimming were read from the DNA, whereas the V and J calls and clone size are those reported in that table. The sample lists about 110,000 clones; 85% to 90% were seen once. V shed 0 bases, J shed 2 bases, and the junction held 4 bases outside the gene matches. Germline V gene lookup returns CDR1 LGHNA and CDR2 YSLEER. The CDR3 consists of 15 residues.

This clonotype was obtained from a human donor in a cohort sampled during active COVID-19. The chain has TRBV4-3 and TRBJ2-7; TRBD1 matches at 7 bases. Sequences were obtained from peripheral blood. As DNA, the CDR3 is TGCGCCAGCAGCCAAGAGAGCCAGGGGGCCTACGAGCAGTACTTC. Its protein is CASSQESQGAYEQYF.